The following is a TCR beta chain sequence with its context. This entry is derived from a study of blood T cell repertoires in COVID-19. The overall study: T cells, B-cell-depleted T cells, or PBMCs supplied cDNA or gDNA.

Assay: immunoSEQ multiplex PCR; the TCRdb copy retains only in-frame clones and omits some. The table includes about 110,000 clones, 65% to 80% detected once. This CDR3 spans 10 amino acids. V was cut by 6 bases and J by 7 bases, with 6 bases left in between. Germline loops: CDR1 SNHLY, CDR2 FYNNEI. This clonotype originated in a woman in her thirties or forties with acute or convalescent COVID-19. V usage is TRBV2 and J usage is TRBJ1-2; D uncertain. Specimen: peripheral blood. This CDR3 reads CASRQSGYTF. The CDR3 DNA follows: TGTGCCAGCAGACAATCTGGCTACACCTTC.